This T cell receptor beta chain comes out of a study of cytomegalovirus exposure and HLA in healthy donors. The PCR was carried out with 60 Vbeta primers and 13 Jbeta primers. This table comes from immunoSEQ multiplex PCR, and its TCRdb copy is limited to in-frame clones, with some not included. This table has about 120,000 clones, about 75% appearing once. A remark on this clone: The junction departs from the called germline gene at one end, perhaps through a read error.

CDR1 KGHSH and CDR2 LQKENI come from the germline V gene. The CDR3 loop spans 18 amino acids. The genes are TRBV18 and TRBJ2-1; 10 bases line up with TRBD2. The sequenced sample consisted of PBMCs. The clonotype was recovered from a man in his sixties in good health and CMV-seropositive. The CDR3: CANSPPGLAGVSGNEQFF. The CDR3 DNA sequence: TGTGCCAACTCACCCCCGGGGCTAGCGGGGGTTTCGGGCAATGAGCAGTTCTTC.